Below are 21 T cell receptor beta chains sequenced from a single sample in a study of cytomegalovirus exposure and HLA in healthy donors. Primers included in the PCR were 60 Vbeta and 13 Jbeta primers. TCRdb's copy holds only in-frame clones and misses some; the assay was immunoSEQ multiplex PCR. The data contain about 130,000 clones, around 80% of them seen just once; the ten biggest clones take up about 6.8%. The sample consisted of PBMCs. Source of these receptors: a middle-aged man in good health and CMV-seropositive.

The chain carries TRBV5-1 and TRBJ1-5; the D gene is possibly TRBD1 (5 bases). Trimming pared 0 bases from V and 6 bases from J, leaving 13 bases between. CDR3 length: 15 amino acids. Germline CDR1 is SGHRS and CDR2 is YFSETQ. The CDR3 sequence: CASSLDGGGGQPQHF. DNA for the CDR3: TGCGCCAGCAGCTTGGACGGAGGCGGGGGTCAGCCCCAGCATTTT.

A few counts support this clone. The chain recombines TRBV18 with TRBJ1-3, with D perhaps TRBD1 (5 bases). Germline V lookup: CDR1 KGHSH, CDR2 LQKENI. The CDR3 is 13 amino acids. V lost 1 base, J lost 4 bases, and 5 bases lay in between. CDR3 in amino acids: CASSPQGGNTIYF. Written as DNA, the CDR3 is TGTGCCAGCTCACCACAGGGGGGAAACACCATATATTTT.

The V call is TRBV6-5, the J call TRBJ1-2; 8 positions agree with TRBD1. CDR3 length: 13 residues. Looked up from germline, CDR1 is MNHEY and CDR2 is SVGAGI. After removal of 6 bases from V and 6 bases from J, the junction contained 6 bases not matched to a gene. The CDR3 coding sequence is TGTGCCAGCAGACCAACAGGGGGAGATGGCTACACCTTC. It codes for CASRPTGGDGYTF.

The CDR3 reads CSGRSTGGYNEQFF. Written as DNA, the CDR3 is TGCAGCGGCCGTTCCACAGGGGGATACAATGAGCAGTTCTTC. The chain uses TRBV29-1 and TRBJ2-1; TRBD1 aligns across 8 bases. The germline V gene has CDR1 SQVTM and CDR2 ANQGSEA. The junction had 9 bases not matched to a gene; V was cut back by 7 bases and J by 4 bases. CDR3 length: 14 amino acids.

The chain employs TRBV6-5 and TRBJ2-5; D is perhaps TRBD2 (5 bases). V lost 6 bases and J lost 4, with 12 bases in between. Germline lookup yields CDR1 MNHEY and CDR2 SVGAGI. There are 13 residues in the CDR3. Here the CDR3 reads CASRSVAGETQYF. CDR3 in DNA: TGTGCCAGCAGGAGTGTCGCGGGAGAGACCCAGTACTTC.

This clone was counted a single time. This rearrangement joins TRBV5-8 to TRBJ1-5; D is perhaps TRBD1 (5 bases). Trimming pared 0 bases from V and 0 bases from J, leaving 7 bases between. CDR1 and CDR2 (germline): SGHTS, YDEGEE. The CDR3 spans 15 residues. In nucleotides, the CDR3 is TGTGCCAGCAGCTTGGGACAGTATAGCAATCAGCCCCAGCATTTT. Translating it yields CASSLGQYSNQPQHF.

The chain joins TRBV5-1 to TRBJ2-2, with TRBD2 matching over 9 bases. This CDR3 has 18 amino acids. Losses at the gene ends were 8 bases for V and 8 bases for J; bases not matched to a gene: 22. Germline CDR1 and CDR2: SGHRS and YFSETQ. CDR3 nucleotide sequence: TGCGCCAGGGGGTCTAGCGGGGCCACCGGGGGGTGTGGGGGGGAGCTGTTTTTT. Amino acids: CARGSSGATGGCGGELFF. Using reference TRBV5-1 and TRBJ2-2 for the parts outside the CDR3, the full variable domain is KAGVTQTPRYLIKTRGQQVTLSCSPISGHRSVSWYQQTPGQGLQFLFEYFSETQRNKGNFPGRFSGRQFSNSRSEMNVSTLELGDSALYLCARGSSGATGGCGGELFFGEGSRLTVL.

The chain joins TRBV27 to TRBJ2-1; 8 bases are shared with TRBD2. The CDR3 has 16 amino acids. The germline V gene has CDR1 MNHEY and CDR2 SMNVEV (reference sequence). The V and J ends lost 5 bases and 0 bases, in that order; junction bases with no gene match: 6. CDR3 loop: CASSPQRGSSYNEQFF. CDR3 coding DNA: TGTGCCAGCAGTCCGCAGCGGGGGAGCTCCTACAATGAGCAGTTCTTC.

Only one count was recorded for this clone. The CDR3 here is CASSSRGDTQYF. CDR3 nucleotides: TGCGCCAGCAGCTCAAGGGGGGATACGCAGTATTTT. The chain carries TRBV5-1 and TRBJ2-3, with D possibly TRBD1 on 6 matching bases. Germline assignment: CDR1 SGHRS and CDR2 YFSETQ. Trimming cost V 3 bases and J 6 bases, with 8 bases left between them. This CDR3 is built from 12 residues.

V usage is TRBV7-9 and J usage is TRBJ2-2; 10 bases agree with TRBD2. Germline V gene lookup returns CDR1 SEHNR and CDR2 FQNEAQ (reference sequence). With V trimmed by 0 bases and J by 6 bases, 1 base remained unmatched. CDR3 length equals 15 residues. In DNA form, the CDR3 reads TGTGCCAGCAGCTTAGCCCTAGCGGGAGCCGGGGAGCTGTTTTTT. Its protein is CASSLALAGAGELFF.

The J gene is TRBJ1-1, the V gene TRBV5-1, with D unresolved. Trimming stripped 6 bases from V and 2 bases from J, with 5 bases between. Per the germline V gene, CDR1 is SGHRS and CDR2 is YFSETQ. The CDR3 runs 11 residues. In DNA form, the CDR3 reads TGCGCCAGCAACAGCAACACTGAAGCTTTCTTT. Protein product: CASNSNTEAFF.

The chain uses TRBV6-5 and TRBJ1-2; D may be TRBD1 (5 bases). The ends were cut back, 8 bases at V and 4 bases at J, with 17 bases in the middle. Per the germline V gene, CDR1 is MNHEY and CDR2 is SVGAGI. The CDR3 is 14 residues long. CDR3 in DNA: TGTGCCAGCCGTCGGGAGAGGGACTCCTATGGCTACACCTTC. This gives the protein CASRRERDSYGYTF.

V gene TRBV16 combines with J gene TRBJ2-7; 10 bases are shared with TRBD1. V trimming: 3 bases; J trimming: 5 bases; junction bases outside the gene matches: 7. The germline V gene has CDR1 KGHSY and CDR2 FQNENV. The length of the CDR3 is 15 residues. The CDR3, as DNA: TGTGCCAGCAGCCACTCGACAGGGGGCGACCACGAGCAGTACTTC. Its protein is CASSHSTGGDHEQYF. The full variable domain, its missing parts supplied by reference TRBV16 and TRBJ2-7, is GEEVAQTPKHLVRGEGQKAKLYCAPIKGHSYVFWYQQVLKNEFKFLISFQNENVFDETGMPKERFSAKCLPNSPCSLEIQATKLEDSAVYFCASSHSTGGDHEQYFGPGTRLTVT.

V gene TRBV9 combines with J gene TRBJ2-7, with a weak D call TRBD1 (5 bases). The CDR3 extends over 13 amino acids. Germline assignment: CDR1 SGDLS and CDR2 YYNGEE. The germline V and J ends were trimmed by 6 bases and 3 bases, with 13 bases remaining between them. CDR3 DNA sequence: TGTGCCAGCAAGGGGATGTCCGGCTACGAGCAGTACTTC. This sequence encodes CASKGMSGYEQYF.

As regards this clone: This same CDR3 is encoded by further DNA sequences in the sample. The gene calls are TRBV7-2 and TRBJ2-5, with D perhaps matching TRBD1 (6 bases). CDR1 is SGHTA, CDR2 FQGNSA, per germline. The V end was cut by 3 bases, the J end by 3 bases, with 8 bases between. This CDR3 has 13 amino acids. The DNA of the CDR3 is TGTGCCAGCAGCTTTGCAGGGGAAGAGACCCAGTACTTC. Translated: CASSFAGEETQYF.

J is TRBJ2-7 and V is TRBV7-6, with a possible D match to TRBD2 (6 bases). Per the germline V gene, CDR1 is SGHVS and CDR2 is FNYEAQ. V was cut by 2 bases and J by 2 bases, with 13 bases left in between. The length of the CDR3 is 15 residues. The chain's CDR3 is CASSLTGDGTYEQYF. The CDR3 coding sequence is TGTGCCAGCAGCTTAACGGGAGATGGCACCTACGAGCAGTACTTC.

This chain links TRBV7-2 with TRBJ1-3; D is perhaps TRBD1 (6 bases). Trimming took 3 bases from V and 0 from J, leaving 6 bases between them. From germline, CDR1 is SGHTA and CDR2 FQGNSA. The CDR3 loop spans 14 amino acids. The DNA for the CDR3 is TGTGCCAGCAGCTTGGACAGCTCTGGAAACACCATATATTTT. Its translation: CASSLDSSGNTIYF.

J is TRBJ2-1 and V is TRBV19; perhaps TRBD2 as D (6 bases). The germline V gene encodes CDR1 LNHDA and CDR2 SQIVND (reference sequence). V lost 3 bases, J lost 4 bases, and 13 bases lay in between. The CDR3 is made up of 15 amino acids. CDR3 sequence (DNA): TGTGCCAGTAGTATGCAGAGACTAGGGTACAATGAGCAGTTCTTC. Its protein product is CASSMQRLGYNEQFF.

This clone was seen only once. V usage is TRBV19 and J usage is TRBJ1-2, with D possibly TRBD1 on 6 matching bases. The V and J ends lost 4 bases and 4 bases respectively, with 10 bases between them. The length of the CDR3 is 13 residues. Germline lookup yields CDR1 LNHDA and CDR2 SQIVND (reference sequence). The CDR3 loop reads CASSRQVTYGYTF. As DNA, the CDR3 is TGTGCCAGTAGTAGACAGGTGACCTATGGCTACACCTTC. Variable domain in full (rest from reference TRBV19 and TRBJ1-2): DGGITQSPKYLFRKEGQNVTLSCEQNLNHDAMYWYRQDPGQGLRLIYYSQIVNDFQKGDIAEGYSVSREKKESFPLTVTSAQKNPTAFYLCASSRQVTYGYTFGSGTRLTVV.

The rearrangement uses TRBV13 and TRBJ2-1, with a weak D call TRBD2 (5 bases). The V end lost 2 bases, the J end lost 4 bases, and 9 bases lay between the germline ends. CDR3 length: 14 residues. In germline, CDR1 is PRHDT, CDR2 FYEKMQ (reference sequence). The CDR3 bases are TGTGCCAGCAGCTTACGGACTGTTTACAATGAGCAGTTCTTC. As protein: CASSLRTVYNEQFF.

The V and J genes are TRBV27 and TRBJ2-3, with D possibly TRBD2 on 5 matching bases. Germline V gene data show CDR1 as MNHEY and CDR2 as SMNVEV (reference sequence). The CDR3 length is 13 residues. V was clipped by 6 bases and J by 5 bases, with 12 bases between them. DNA for the CDR3: TGTGCCAGCAGAGCAGCCGCGGGAGATACGCAGTATTTT. Encoded protein: CASRAAAGDTQYF.